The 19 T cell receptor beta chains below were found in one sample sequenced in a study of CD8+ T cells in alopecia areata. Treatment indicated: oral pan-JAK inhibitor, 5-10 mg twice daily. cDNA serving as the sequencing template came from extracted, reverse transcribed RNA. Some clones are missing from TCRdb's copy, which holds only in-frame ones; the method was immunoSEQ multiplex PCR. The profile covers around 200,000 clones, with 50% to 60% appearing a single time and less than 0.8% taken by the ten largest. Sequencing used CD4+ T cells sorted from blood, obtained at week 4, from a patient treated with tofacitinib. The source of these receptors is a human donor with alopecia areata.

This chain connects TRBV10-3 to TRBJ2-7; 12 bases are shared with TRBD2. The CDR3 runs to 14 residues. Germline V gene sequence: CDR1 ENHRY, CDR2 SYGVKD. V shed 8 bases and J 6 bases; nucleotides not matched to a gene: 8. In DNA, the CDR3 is TGTGCCATCGGCCCCGGGACTAGCGGGTCCGAGCAGTACTTC. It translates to CAIGPGTSGSEQYF.

The CDR3 sequence: CASTSRVNEQFF. The CDR3 bases are TGTGCCAGCACAAGCAGGGTAAATGAGCAGTTCTTC. This sequence joins TRBV6-5 and TRBJ2-1; D is perhaps TRBD1 (5 bases). The CDR3 extends over 12 amino acids. From germline, CDR1 is MNHEY and CDR2 SVGAGI. V lost 7 bases and J lost 7, with 11 bases in between.

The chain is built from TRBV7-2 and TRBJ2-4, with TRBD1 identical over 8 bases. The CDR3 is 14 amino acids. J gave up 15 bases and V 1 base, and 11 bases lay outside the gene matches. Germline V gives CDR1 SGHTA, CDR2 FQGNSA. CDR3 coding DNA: TGTGCCAGCAGCTTAGATACGCAGGGGGCCAGTAGGTACTTC. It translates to CASSLDTQGASRYF.

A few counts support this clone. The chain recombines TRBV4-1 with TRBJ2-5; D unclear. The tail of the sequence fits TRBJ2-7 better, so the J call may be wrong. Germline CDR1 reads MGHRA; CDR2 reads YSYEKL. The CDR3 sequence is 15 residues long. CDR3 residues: CASSQLPSGTHEQYF. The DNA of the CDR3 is TGCGCCAGCAGCCAACTCCCCTCCGGAACGCACGAGCAGTACTTC.

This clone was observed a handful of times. The CDR3 DNA reads as TGCAGCGTACGCCGGGACACCCAAGAGACCCAGTACTTC. Protein sequence: CSVRRDTQETQYF. This chain uses TRBV29-1 with TRBJ2-5; tentative D call: TRBD1 (6 bases). The CDR3 is 13 residues long. Per germline, CDR1 SQVTM and CDR2 ANQGSEA. V was pared by 6 bases and J by 1 base, with 12 bases between.

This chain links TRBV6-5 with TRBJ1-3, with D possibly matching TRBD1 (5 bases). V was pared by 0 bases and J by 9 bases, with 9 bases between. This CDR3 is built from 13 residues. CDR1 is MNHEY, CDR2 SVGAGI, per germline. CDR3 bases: TGTGCCAGCAGTTACTCGATGGGGGGCACCATATATTTT. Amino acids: CASSYSMGGTIYF.

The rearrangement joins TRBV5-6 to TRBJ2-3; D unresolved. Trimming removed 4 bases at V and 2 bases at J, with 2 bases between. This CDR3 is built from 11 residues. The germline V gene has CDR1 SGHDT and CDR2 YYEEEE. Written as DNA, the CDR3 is TGTGCCAGCAGCCTCACAGATACGCAGTATTTT. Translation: CASSLTDTQYF.

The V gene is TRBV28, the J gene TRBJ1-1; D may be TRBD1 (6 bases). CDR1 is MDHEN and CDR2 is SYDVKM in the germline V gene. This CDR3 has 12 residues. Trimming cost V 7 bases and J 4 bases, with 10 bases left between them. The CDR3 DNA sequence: TGTGCCAGCAATACAGGGTTCACTGAAGCTTTCTTT. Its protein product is CASNTGFTEAFF.

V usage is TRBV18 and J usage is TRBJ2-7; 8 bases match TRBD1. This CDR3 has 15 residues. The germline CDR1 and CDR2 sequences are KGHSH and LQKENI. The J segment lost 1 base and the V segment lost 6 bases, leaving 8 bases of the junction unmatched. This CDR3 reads CASSSNRGKSYEQYF. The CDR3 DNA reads TGTGCCAGCTCCTCGAACAGGGGGAAATCCTACGAGCAGTACTTC.

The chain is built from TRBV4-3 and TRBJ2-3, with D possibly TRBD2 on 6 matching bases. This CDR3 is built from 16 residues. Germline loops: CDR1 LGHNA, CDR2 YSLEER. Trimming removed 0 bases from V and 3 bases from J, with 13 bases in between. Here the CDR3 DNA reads TGCGCCAGCAGCCAAGACGTAGCGGCACGGACAGATACGCAGTATTTT. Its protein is CASSQDVAARTDTQYF.

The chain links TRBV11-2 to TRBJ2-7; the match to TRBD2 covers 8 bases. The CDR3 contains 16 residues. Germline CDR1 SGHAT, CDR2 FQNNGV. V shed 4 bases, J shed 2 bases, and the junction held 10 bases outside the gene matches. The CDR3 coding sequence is TGTGCCAGCAGCTCCGCCGGGGGGGCGGAGGCCTACGAGCAGTACTTC. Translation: CASSSAGGAEAYEQYF.

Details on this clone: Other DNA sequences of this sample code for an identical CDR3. CDR3 in amino acids: CASSLGRGETQYF. The CDR3 coding sequence is TGCGCCAGCAGCTTGGGGCGGGGTGAGACCCAGTACTTC. V gene TRBV5-1 combines with J gene TRBJ2-5, with D possibly matching TRBD2 (6 bases). V lost 0 bases to trimming and J lost 5 bases, with 8 bases between them. There are 13 residues in the CDR3. The germline V gene has CDR1 SGHRS and CDR2 YFSETQ.

The CDR3 protein is CASSFSGTSGANEQFF. The CDR3, as DNA: TGTGCCAGCAGCTTCTCCGGGACTAGCGGGGCAAATGAGCAGTTCTTC. V is TRBV7-2 and J is TRBJ2-1, with 13 positions matching TRBD2. The CDR3 is 16 residues long. The junction had 6 bases not matched to a gene; V was cut back by 3 bases and J by 7 bases. In germline, CDR1 is SGHTA, CDR2 FQGNSA.

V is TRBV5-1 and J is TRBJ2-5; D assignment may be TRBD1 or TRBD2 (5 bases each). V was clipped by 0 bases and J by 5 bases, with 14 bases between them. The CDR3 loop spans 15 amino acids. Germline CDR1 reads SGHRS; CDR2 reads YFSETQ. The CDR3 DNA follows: TGCGCCAGCAGCTTGGATGGGACGCTTTCGGAGACCCAGTACTTC. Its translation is CASSLDGTLSETQYF.

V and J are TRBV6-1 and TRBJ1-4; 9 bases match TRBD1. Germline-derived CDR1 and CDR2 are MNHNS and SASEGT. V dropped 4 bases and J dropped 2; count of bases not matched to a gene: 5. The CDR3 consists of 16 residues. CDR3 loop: CASSASTGGTNEKLFF. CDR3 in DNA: TGTGCCAGCAGTGCCTCCACAGGGGGCACTAATGAAAAACTGTTTTTT.

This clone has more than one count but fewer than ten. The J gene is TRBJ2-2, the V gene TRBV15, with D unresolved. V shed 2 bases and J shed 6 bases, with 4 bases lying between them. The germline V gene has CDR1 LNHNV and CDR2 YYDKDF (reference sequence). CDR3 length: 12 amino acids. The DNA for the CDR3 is TGTGCCACCAGCAGACGTCCCGGGGAGCTGTTTTTT. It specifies CATSRRPGELFF.

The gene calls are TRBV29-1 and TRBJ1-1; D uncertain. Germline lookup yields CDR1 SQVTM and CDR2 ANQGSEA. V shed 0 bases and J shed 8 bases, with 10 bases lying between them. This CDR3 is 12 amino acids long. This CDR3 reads CSVEDMRQEAFF. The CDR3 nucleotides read TGCAGCGTTGAAGATATGAGGCAGGAAGCTTTCTTT. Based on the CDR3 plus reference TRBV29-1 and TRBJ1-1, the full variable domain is SAVISQKPSRDICQRGTSLTIQCQVDSQVTMMFWYRQQPGQSLTLIATANQGSEATYESGFVIDKFPISRPNLTFSTLTVSNMSPEDSSIYLCSVEDMRQEAFFGQGTRLTVV.

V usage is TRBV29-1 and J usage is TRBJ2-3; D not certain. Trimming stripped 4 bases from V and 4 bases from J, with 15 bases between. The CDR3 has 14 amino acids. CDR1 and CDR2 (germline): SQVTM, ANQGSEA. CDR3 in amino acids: CSVGRPTPPDTQYF. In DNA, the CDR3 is TGCAGCGTTGGTCGGCCGACACCACCAGATACGCAGTATTTT.

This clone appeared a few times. The CDR3 sequence: CASSLDGHSYEQYF. Written as DNA, the CDR3 is TGCGCCAGCAGTCTCGACGGCCACTCCTACGAGCAGTACTTC. The chain couples TRBV23-1 to TRBJ2-7; D is unclear. TRBV23-1 is treated as an ORF (open reading frame) with a function not yet certain. V dropped 4 bases and J dropped 0 bases, with 10 bases sitting between them. This CDR3 spans 14 amino acids.